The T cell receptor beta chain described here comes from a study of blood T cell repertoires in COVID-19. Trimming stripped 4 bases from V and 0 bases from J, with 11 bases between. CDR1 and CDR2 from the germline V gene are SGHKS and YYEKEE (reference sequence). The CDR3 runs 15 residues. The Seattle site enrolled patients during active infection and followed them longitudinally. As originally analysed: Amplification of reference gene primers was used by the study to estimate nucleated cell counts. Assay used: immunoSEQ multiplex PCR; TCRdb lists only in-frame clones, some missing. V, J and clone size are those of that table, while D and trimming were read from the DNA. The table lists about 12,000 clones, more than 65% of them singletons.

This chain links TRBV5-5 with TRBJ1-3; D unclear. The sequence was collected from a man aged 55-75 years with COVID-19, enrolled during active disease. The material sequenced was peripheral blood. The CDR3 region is CASSPWESSGNTIYF. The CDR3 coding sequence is TGTGCCAGCAGCCCATGGGAGAGCTCTGGAAACACCATATATTTT.